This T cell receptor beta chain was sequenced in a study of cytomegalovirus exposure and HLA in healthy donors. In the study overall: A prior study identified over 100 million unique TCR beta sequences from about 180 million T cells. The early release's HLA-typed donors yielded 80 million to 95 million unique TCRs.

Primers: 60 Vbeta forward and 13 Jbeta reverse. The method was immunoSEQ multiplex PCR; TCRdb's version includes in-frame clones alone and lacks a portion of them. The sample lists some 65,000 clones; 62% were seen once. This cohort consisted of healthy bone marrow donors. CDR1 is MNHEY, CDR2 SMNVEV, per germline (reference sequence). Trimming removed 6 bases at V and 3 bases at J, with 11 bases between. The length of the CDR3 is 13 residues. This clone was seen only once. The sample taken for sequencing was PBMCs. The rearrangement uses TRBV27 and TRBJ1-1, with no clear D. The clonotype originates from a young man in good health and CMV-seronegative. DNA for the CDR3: TGTGCCAGCAGAATAGAGAGCTACACTGAAGCTTTCTTT. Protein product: CASRIESYTEAFF.